The table lists the clone carrying this TCR beta chain with a few counts. This record belongs to a study of human T cells and chemical hapten exposure. In TCRdb, the RACE reads were re-called with MiXCR into one record per CDR3 protein. Among a few hundred thousand distinct CDR3 sequences listed, roughly 6.3% were seen once. The sample's time point: patch test 2, 6 weeks after DPC sensitization. Treatment specified: therapeutic diphenylcyclopropenone sensitization with weekly scalp DPC. The total RNA was obtained from whole blood that was not fractionated. The CDR3 has 15 residues. Per the germline V gene, CDR1 is MNHNY and CDR2 is SVGAGI (reference sequence). The ends lost 2 bases at V and 8 bases at J; junction bases unmatched: 9.

This sample comprised whole blood, obtained in connection with sensitization to the hapten diphenylcyclopropenone (DPC). The rearrangement uses TRBV6-6 and TRBJ1-2, with 9 bases identical to TRBD1. The receptor was derived from a young woman with alopecia areata. Some clones in this sample may be carry-over from other donors' samples. The CDR3 here is CASSYTAGQGSGYTF. The CDR3, as DNA: TGTGCCAGCAGTTACACCGCCGGACAGGGGAGCGGCTACACCTTC.